This T cell receptor beta chain was documented in a study of CD8 T cells in ankylosing spondylitis. Study results and limitations: Blood from ankylosing spondylitis patients appeared to carry a characteristic roughly 8-variant TCR beta motif.

TCRdb used MiXCR to reprocess the 5' RACE reads, holding one entry per CDR3 protein. The profile covers approximately 500,000 distinct CDR3 sequences, with roughly 12% appearing a single time and 6.8% taken by the ten largest. The CDR3 extends over 13 amino acids. V was trimmed by 4 bases and J by 5 bases, leaving 12 bases between them. Germline lookup yields CDR1 SQVTM and CDR2 ANQGSEA. Note on this clonotype: Its specificity is unknown.

Sequenced input: blood, either unsorted or a sorted T cell fraction (not recorded which). The chain uses TRBV29-1 and TRBJ2-1; the D gene is possibly TRBD2 (6 bases). The sequence derives from a male donor with ankylosing spondylitis. The CDR3 nucleotides read TGCAGCGTTGTGGGCCGGAGGGACAATGAGCAGTTCTTC. Protein: CSVVGRRDNEQFF.